These T cell receptor beta chains were read from a single sample in a study of blood T cells in healthy people across ages. TCRdb re-derived calls from the 5' RACE reads in MiXCR, one entry per CDR3 protein. The repertoire includes approximately 810,000 distinct CDR3 sequences, 25% to 35% of them detected once, and about 18% sits in the top ten. Sequencing was carried out using blood. The receptors originated from a woman aged 80 or over in good health. Both conserved end residues are part of each CDR3. The order of the fields is V gene, CDR3 length, clone size, J gene, D gene, CDR3 DNA, CDR3 protein. A D gene is named only where the DNA matches it firmly. Size values are once, few and many counts, or a class for expanded clones, and some rows have none.

>TRBV6-5|14|few|TRBJ1-2|TRBD1
TGTGCCAGCAGTACCGGGACAGGGAGTCATGGCTACACCTTC
CASSTGTGSHGYTF
>TRBV5-1|14|many|TRBJ1-6|NA
TGCGCCAGTGGACGAGGCGAACTTGATTCACCCCTCCACTTT
CASGRGELDSPLHF
>TRBV5-1|16|few|TRBJ2-5|TRBD2
TGCGCCAGCAGCTTGACTAGCGGGGGGCCCGAGGAGACCCAGTACTTC
CASSLTSGGPEETQYF
>TRBV14|16|many|TRBJ2-3|NA
TGTGCCAGCAGCCAAGTACAGGCTTTAGTCATGGATACGCAGTATTTT
CASSQVQALVMDTQYF
>TRBV18|16|few|TRBJ1-2|NA
TGTGCCAGCTCACCTTTACCGGGTCCCGGAGTCTATGGCTACACCTTC
CASSPLPGPGVYGYTF
>TRBV7-9|17|NA|TRBJ2-3|NA
TGTGCCAGCAGCTTTGATAGGACGGTCAGCGTCACAGATACGCAGTATTTT
CASSFDRTVSVTDTQYF
>TRBV27|18|few|TRBJ2-3|NA
TGTGCCAGCAGTTTATCCGGCGGGGGAGGGGGGGCACGGGATACGCAGTATTTT
CASSLSGGGGGARDTQYF
>TRBV25-1|13|NA|TRBJ1-1|NA
TGTGCCAGCAGTCCGTGGTCGAACACTGAAGCTTTCTTT
CASSPWSNTEAFF
>TRBV12-3/TRBV12-4|14|many|TRBJ2-5|NA
TGTGCCAGCAGTCAGACAGCCATCAAGAGAACCCAGTACTTC
CASSQTAIKRTQYF
>TRBV29-1|14|NA|TRBJ2-3|TRBD2
TGCTGCGTTGCCCTAGCGGGACCGTGGGATACGCAGTATTTT
CCVALAGPWDTQYF
>TRBV5-1|14|NA|TRBJ2-2|NA
TGCGCCTTCGGGCAGGGTCGGGGCACCGGGGAGCTGTTTTTT
CAFGQGRGTGELFF
>TRBV5-5|14|NA|TRBJ1-2|NA
TGTGCCAGCAGCTTTATGACAATTAACTATGGCTACACCTTC
CASSFMTINYGYTF
>TRBV27|14|few|TRBJ1-6|NA
TGTGCCAGCAGTTTCGACAGGAAAAATTCACCCCTCCACTTT
CASSFDRKNSPLHF
>TRBV21-1|13|many|TRBJ2-4|NA
TGTGCCAGCAGCAAAGACCAAAAAAACATTCAGTACTTC
CASSKDQKNIQYF
>TRBV4-3|19|few|TRBJ2-5|TRBD2
TGCGCCAGCAGCCAAGAGTCCGGAGGGGGCGGGACTAGCTATAATGAGCAGTACTTC
CASSQESGGGGTSYNEQYF
>TRBV10-3|14|few|TRBJ1-1|TRBD1
TGTGCCATCAGCAGGGGGCAAGGGAACACTGAAGCTTTCTTT
CAISRGQGNTEAFF